This TCR beta chain comes out of a study of blood T cell repertoires in COVID-19. Overall study context: Samples came from the United States, Italy and Spain, spanning acute and convalescent COVID-19. T cells, B-cell-depleted T cells, or PBMCs provided the cDNA or gDNA that served as material.

Study processing details: Cell counts per sample came from amplifying reference gene primers. Profiled with immunoSEQ multiplex PCR; TCRdb holds only in-frame clones, not every one. V, J and clone size are taken as reported in that table, and D and trimming were inferred from the DNA itself. The table shows some 95,000 clones, with approximately 90% occurring only once. The clonotype was recovered from a human donor with active COVID-19. The donor label of this sample is uncertain. Material for sequencing was peripheral blood.

The CDR3 DNA follows: TGTGCCAGCAGTGCCCGACAGGGTATGAACACTGAAGCTTTCTTT. Its translation: CASSARQGMNTEAFF. This chain joins TRBV27 and TRBJ1-1, with TRBD1 matching over 7 bases. V lost 5 bases to trimming and J lost 0 bases; unmatched junction nucleotides: 6. Germline-derived CDR1 and CDR2 are MNHEY and SMNVEV (reference sequence). The CDR3 contains 15 residues.